A selection of T cell receptor beta chains follows, all from one sample in a study of blood T cell repertoires in COVID-19. This table comes from immunoSEQ multiplex PCR, and its TCRdb copy is limited to in-frame clones, with some not included. This sample has roughly 110,000 clones; about 89% occur once, and the top ten carry roughly 1.3%. Material: peripheral blood. The receptors here all came from a woman under 40 with acute or convalescent COVID-19. Both conserved end residues are part of each CDR3. A D gene is named only where the DNA matches it firmly. The size entry is marked missing in some rows and otherwise reads once, few, many or a size class.

>TRBJ2-1|TRBD2|NA|TRBV15
CATSRAGTSGYNEQFF
TGTGCCACCAGCAGAGCCGGGACTAGCGGCTACAATGAGCAGTTCTTC
>TRBJ2-1|TRBD2|once|TRBV7-6
CASSSGLAGGRGEQFF
TGTGCCAGCAGCTCTGGACTAGCGGGGGGTCGGGGCGAGCAGTTCTTC
>TRBJ1-1|TRBD1|few|TRBV4-2
CASSQEGGWGTEAFF
TGTGCCAGCAGCCAAGAAGGGGGCTGGGGTACTGAAGCTTTCTTT
>TRBJ1-4|TRBD1|NA|TRBV28
CASSIQGAREKLFF
TGTGCCAGCAGTATACAGGGGGCGCGGGAAAAACTGTTTTTT
>TRBJ1-5|NA|NA|TRBV6-1
CASSAPATGRNQPQHF
TGTGCCAGCAGTGCCCCGGCAACAGGACGAAATCAGCCCCAGCATTTT
>TRBJ2-5|TRBD1|NA|TRBV19
CASSFNRGPLLVLYF
TGTGCCAGTAGTTTCAACAGGGGGCCCCTCCTGGTATTGTACTTC
>TRBJ1-1|TRBD1|NA|TRBV6-4
CASRPGQGEVTEAFF
TGTGCCAGCAGGCCCGGACAGGGTGAGGTCACTGAAGCTTTCTTT
>TRBJ2-3|TRBD1|NA|TRBV7-2
CASSPTGGTDTQYF
TGTGCCAGCAGCCCGACAGGGGGCACAGATACGCAGTATTTT
>TRBJ1-2|NA|NA|TRBV2
CAKIDRNYGYTF
TGTGCCAAAATAGACAGGAACTATGGCTACACCTTC
>TRBJ2-1|NA|NA|TRBV6-5
CASTESGYNEQFF
TGTGCCAGCACGGAGAGTGGATACAATGAGCAGTTCTTC